These 17 T cell receptor beta chains came from one sample sequenced in a study of blood T cell repertoires in COVID-19. Sequencing was performed with immunoSEQ multiplex PCR; in TCRdb, only in-frame clones are kept and a portion is missing. This table has approximately 300,000 clones, about 85% appearing once. Sequencing was performed on peripheral blood. The receptors shown here come from a man aged 18 to 29 with active or convalescent COVID-19.

The chain is built from TRBV7-9 and TRBJ1-2; TRBD1 agrees at 8 bases. Trimming cost V 1 base and J 4 bases; bases outside gene matches: 5. Germline CDR1 is SEHNR and CDR2 is FQNEAQ (reference sequence). The CDR3 loop spans 15 amino acids. The CDR3 sequence is CASSLGETGVYGYTF. CDR3 nucleotides: TGTGCCAGCAGCTTAGGGGAGACAGGGGTCTATGGCTACACCTTC.

The table lists this clone with a count of one. V and J are TRBV6-5 and TRBJ2-7, with a weak D call TRBD1 (7 bases). The CDR3 runs to 14 residues. From germline, CDR1 is MNHEY and CDR2 SVGAGI. In DNA, the CDR3 is TGTGGAACGGGAGCAGGGGGATTTATCTACGAGCAGTACTTC. It yields the protein CGTGAGGFIYEQYF.

The chain couples TRBV19 to TRBJ1-5; 9 bases are a match to TRBD1. The V gene's germline CDR1 is LNHDA and CDR2 SQIVND (reference sequence). V lost 4 bases and J lost 6; bases outside the gene matches: 10. There are 16 residues in the CDR3. The CDR3 region has the DNA TGTGCCAGTAGTAGTACCGGGACAGGGAAGGGTCAGCCCCAGCATTTT. It codes for CASSSTGTGKGQPQHF.

This chain connects TRBV9 to TRBJ1-5, with D perhaps TRBD1 (5 bases). The CDR3 consists of 15 residues. In germline, CDR1 is SGDLS, CDR2 YYNGEE. V was cut by 2 bases and J by 6 bases, with 15 bases left in between. The CDR3 DNA reads as TGTGCCAGCAGCGTGGCCCCCGACAGTATTCAGCCCCAGCATTTT. Residues: CASSVAPDSIQPQHF. Full variable domain (rest looked up from reference TRBV9 and TRBJ1-5): DSGVTQTPKHLITATGQRVTLRCSPRSGDLSVYWYQQSLDQGLQFLIQYYNGEERAKGNILERFSAQQFPDLHSELNLSSLELGDSALYFCASSVAPDSIQPQHFGDGTRLSIL.

The chain recombines TRBV19 with TRBJ1-3; 8 positions match TRBD1. Germline trimming cut 5 bases from V and 6 bases from J; bases unmatched to any gene: 6. Germline loops: CDR1 LNHDA, CDR2 SQIVND (reference sequence). There are 14 residues in the CDR3. The CDR3 nucleotides read TGTGCCAGTAGTGCTGACAGGGGTGCAAACACCATATATTTT. Translated: CASSADRGANTIYF.

The chain uses TRBV15 and TRBJ2-1; 10 bases line up with TRBD2. There are 16 residues in the CDR3. Germline loops: CDR1 LNHNV, CDR2 YYDKDF (reference sequence). V shed 1 base and J 5 bases; nucleotides not matched to a gene: 5. This chain's CDR3 is CATSRGGLAGDNEQFF. For the CDR3, the DNA is TGTGCCACCAGCAGAGGGGGGCTAGCGGGAGACAATGAGCAGTTCTTC.

The chain carries TRBV27 and TRBJ2-3; TRBD2 matches 8 bases. After removal of 5 bases from V and 2 bases from J, the junction contained 9 bases not matched to a gene. This CDR3 spans 16 amino acids. Germline values: CDR1 MNHEY, CDR2 SMNVEV (reference sequence). The DNA for the CDR3 is TGTGCCAGCAGTCCGGGAGGGCCGGTTGTCACAGATACGCAGTATTTT. It translates to CASSPGGPVVTDTQYF.

The chain uses TRBV28 and TRBJ2-7, with 8 bases fitting TRBD1. CDR1 and CDR2 (germline): MDHEN, SYDVKM. After removal of 8 bases from V and 2 bases from J, the junction contained 8 bases not matched to a gene. CDR3 size: 14 residues. The CDR3: CASGRDRTTYEQYF. CDR3 bases: TGTGCCAGCGGCCGGGACAGGACCACCTACGAGCAGTACTTC.

This rearrangement joins TRBV19 to TRBJ2-7; TRBD2 is a possible D gene (5 bases). CDR3 length: 14 residues. Looked up from germline, CDR1 is LNHDA and CDR2 is SQIVND (reference sequence). The ends were cut back, 3 bases at V and 3 bases at J, with 12 bases in the middle. The CDR3 DNA is TGTGCCAGTAGTATGGGTCTAGCCCTCTACGAGCAGTACTTC. It yields the protein CASSMGLALYEQYF.

The chain is built from TRBV27 and TRBJ1-4; D might be TRBD1 (6 bases). The CDR3 length is 15 residues. The V gene lost 1 base and the J gene lost 12 bases, with 18 bases spanning the gap. Germline loops: CDR1 MNHEY, CDR2 SMNVEV (reference sequence). CDR3 loop: CASSLYRGAPGQLFF. CDR3 in DNA: TGTGCCAGCAGTTTATATCGGGGGGCTCCAGGACAACTGTTTTTT.

The CDR3 nucleotides are TGCGCCAGCAGCTTGTTACAGGGGGCGTACAATGAGCAGTTCTTC. This translates into CASSLLQGAYNEQFF. This chain joins TRBV5-1 and TRBJ2-1, with TRBD1 matching over 9 bases. This CDR3 is 15 amino acids long. CDR1 and CDR2 from the germline V gene are SGHRS and YFSETQ. The junction had 3 bases not matched to a gene; V was cut back by 1 base and J by 4 bases.

The rearrangement uses TRBV2 and TRBJ2-7; TRBD1 matches at 9 bases. The CDR3 spans 14 residues. CDR1 and CDR2 from the germline V gene are SNHLY and FYNNEI. Unmatched junction bases numbered 13, after V lost 4 bases and J lost 12 bases. The CDR3 DNA follows: TGTGCCAGCAGTGGAGGGACAGGGCCCTCGGCCGGGTACTTC. Its protein product is CASSGGTGPSAGYF.

V gene TRBV20-1 combines with J gene TRBJ2-1; the D is unclear. The V gene lost 3 bases and the J gene lost 10 bases, with 13 bases spanning the gap. Germline CDR1 reads DFQATT; CDR2 reads SNEGSKA (reference sequence). CDR3 size: 12 residues. As DNA, the CDR3 is TGCAGTGCTAGTGATACAGTCTGGGAGCAGTTCTTC. This codes for CSASDTVWEQFF.

The gene calls are TRBV7-2 and TRBJ1-2, with TRBD1 identical over 7 bases. This CDR3 region has 15 residues. Germline V gene sequence: CDR1 SGHTA, CDR2 FQGNSA. The junction had 8 bases not matched to a gene; V was cut back by 5 bases and J by 2 bases. CDR3 loop: CASSQQNRGNYGYTF. The CDR3 DNA is TGTGCCAGCAGCCAACAAAACAGGGGAAACTATGGCTACACCTTC. Full variable domain (outside the CDR3, taken from reference TRBV7-2 and TRBJ1-2): GAGVSQSPSNKVTEKGKDVELRCDPISGHTALYWYRQSLGQGLEFLIYFQGNSAPDKSGLPSDRFSAERTGGSVSTLTIQRTQQEDSAVYLCASSQQNRGNYGYTFGSGTRLTVV.

The chain has TRBV4-1 and TRBJ1-2; perhaps TRBD1 as D (5 bases). This CDR3 has 14 residues. CDR1 and CDR2 (germline): MGHRA, YSYEKL. V was clipped by 2 bases and J by 6 bases, with 13 bases between them. CDR3: CASSQLGPRDGYTF. In DNA form, the CDR3 reads TGCGCCAGCAGCCAATTGGGGCCCAGAGATGGCTACACCTTC.

This clone was picked up one time. The chain has TRBV4-1 and TRBJ1-6, with D unclear. This CDR3 is 17 amino acids long. The V and J ends lost 1 base and 0 bases respectively, with 10 bases between them. The V gene's germline CDR1 is MGHRA and CDR2 YSYEKL. CDR3 in DNA: TGCGCCAGCAGCCAAGGACATCAAACCTCCTATAATTCACCCCTCCACTTT. It codes for CASSQGHQTSYNSPLHF.

CDR3: CASSSTVSYEQYF. The CDR3 nucleotides are TGTGCCAGCAGTTCGACAGTAAGCTACGAGCAGTACTTC. The chain recombines TRBV27 with TRBJ2-7, with D possibly TRBD1 on 5 matching bases. CDR1 is MNHEY, CDR2 SMNVEV, per germline (reference sequence). Between the trimmed V and J ends, which lost 4 bases and 3 bases, there was a span of 10 bases. This CDR3 is 13 amino acids long.